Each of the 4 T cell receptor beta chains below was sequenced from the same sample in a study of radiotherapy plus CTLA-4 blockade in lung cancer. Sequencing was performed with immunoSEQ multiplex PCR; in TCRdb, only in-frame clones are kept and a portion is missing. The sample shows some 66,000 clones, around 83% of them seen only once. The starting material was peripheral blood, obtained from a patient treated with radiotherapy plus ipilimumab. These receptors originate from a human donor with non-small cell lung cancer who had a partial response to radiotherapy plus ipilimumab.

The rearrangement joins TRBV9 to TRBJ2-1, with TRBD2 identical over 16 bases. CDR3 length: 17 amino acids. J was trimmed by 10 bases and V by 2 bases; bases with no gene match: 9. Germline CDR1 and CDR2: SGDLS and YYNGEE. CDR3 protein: CASSVTTGTSGRGEQFF. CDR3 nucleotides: TGTGCCAGCAGCGTCACTACCGGGACTAGCGGGAGGGGAGAGCAGTTCTTC.

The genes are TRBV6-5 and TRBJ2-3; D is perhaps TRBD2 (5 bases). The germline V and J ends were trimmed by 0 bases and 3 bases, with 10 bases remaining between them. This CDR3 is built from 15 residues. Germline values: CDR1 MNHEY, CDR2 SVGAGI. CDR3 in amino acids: CASSYSSDETDTQYF. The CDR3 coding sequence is TGTGCCAGCAGTTACTCTAGCGACGAAACAGATACGCAGTATTTT.

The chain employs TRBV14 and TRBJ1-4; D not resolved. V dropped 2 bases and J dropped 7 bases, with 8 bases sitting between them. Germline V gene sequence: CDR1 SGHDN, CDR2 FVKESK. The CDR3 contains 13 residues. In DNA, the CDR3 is TGTGCCAGCAGCCAATTTGAGGGTGAAAAACTGTTTTTT. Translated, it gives CASSQFEGEKLFF.

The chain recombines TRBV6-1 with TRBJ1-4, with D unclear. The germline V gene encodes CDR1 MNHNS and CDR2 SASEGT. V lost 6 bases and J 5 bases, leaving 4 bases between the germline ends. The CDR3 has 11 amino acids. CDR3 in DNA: TGTGCCAGCAGGCTAAATGAAAAACTGTTTTTT. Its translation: CASRLNEKLFF.